The rows below give T cell receptor beta chains drawn from one sample of a study of blood T cell repertoires in COVID-19. Using immunoSEQ multiplex PCR, the repertoire was profiled, and TCRdb retains in-frame clones only, with some absent. The sample contains around 47,000 clones, around 81% of which appear only once. Sequenced material: peripheral blood. These receptors all come from a woman of 80 years or more with COVID-19, enrolled during active disease. The CDR3 runs from the conserved cysteine through the conserved F or W. D genes are given only for firm matches. Size tells how often a clone was seen (once, few, many) or the class of an expanded clone, and some rows leave it out.

TRBJ1-1	-	-	TRBV12-3/TRBV12-4	CASSPTYTEAFF	TGTGCCAGCAGCCCCACATACACTGAAGCTTTCTTT
TRBJ2-3	-	TRBD2	TRBV29-1	CSVGGVAGGGDTQYF	TGCAGCGTTGGCGGGGTAGCGGGCGGGGGGGATACGCAGTATTTT
TRBJ2-1	-	TRBD2	TRBV19	CASSGSGRAKTYEQFF	TGTGCCAGTAGCGGTAGCGGGAGGGCCAAAACGTATGAGCAGTTCTTC
TRBJ1-1	-	-	TRBV6-5	CASSLTLNTEAFF	TGTGCCAGCAGCCTCACATTGAACACTGAAGCTTTCTTT
TRBJ2-3	-	TRBD2	TRBV28	CASSLGLAGGADTQYF	TGTGCCAGCAGCCTAGGGCTAGCGGGAGGGGCGGATACGCAGTATTTT
TRBJ2-7	-	-	TRBV7-9	CASSSPSRRPSYEQYF	TGTGCCAGCAGTTCCCCGAGTCGGAGGCCCTCCTACGAGCAGTACTTC
TRBJ2-2	-	TRBD2	TRBV15	CATAGDGNTGELFF	TGTGCCACCGCGGGGGACGGGAACACCGGGGAGCTGTTTTTT
TRBJ2-4	few	-	TRBV4-1	CASSPGLLAKNIQYF	TGCGCCAGCAGCCCGGGACTCCTAGCCAAAAACATTCAGTACTTC
TRBJ2-1	-	TRBD2	TRBV15	CATSGTSGSYNEQFF	TGTGCCACCAGCGGGACTAGCGGATCCTACAATGAGCAGTTCTTC
TRBJ2-2	many	TRBD2	TRBV6-5	CASSYSSSGITGELFF	TGTGCCAGCAGTTACTCCTCTAGCGGAATCACCGGGGAGCTGTTTTTT
TRBJ2-7	once	-	TRBV7-9	CASSPNPQGYEQYF	TGTGCCAGCAGCCCCAACCCACAGGGCTACGAGCAGTACTTC
TRBJ1-1	-	-	TRBV7-8	CASSSTPRGNTEAFF	TGTGCCAGCAGCTCGACCCCCAGGGGGAACACTGAAGCTTTCTTT